The clone carrying this T cell receptor beta chain was picked up a small number of times. The antigen is not known. This sample was included in a study of identical twins. Study results and caveats: Beta out-of-frame sequences displayed a weaker excess of sharing between twins.

Germline loops: CDR1 DFQATT, CDR2 SNEGSKA (reference sequence). The CDR3 contains 15 residues. V was pared by 1 base and J by 2 bases, with 15 bases between. A single record per CDR3 protein comes from TCRdb applying MiXCR to the 5' RACE reads. This sample has under 500,000 distinct CDR3 sequences, with 14% found just once. This sample also appeared in a second study, on yellow fever vaccine responses in identical twins.

V gene TRBV20-1 combines with J gene TRBJ2-7, with D perhaps TRBD2 (6 bases). The sequencing input was CD4+ T cells sorted from blood. The source of this sequence is a woman aged 18 to 35 in good health. In nucleotides, the CDR3 is TGCAGTGCTAGAGTCGACCGGGGGACCCCCTACGAGCAGTACTTC. This encodes CSARVDRGTPYEQYF.